This entry concerns a single TCR beta chain. What it binds is not known. Per germline, CDR1 LNHDA and CDR2 SQIVND (reference sequence). CDR3 length equals 14 residues. Trimming took 6 bases from V and 2 from J, leaving 13 bases between them. Primers: 60 V beta forward and 13 J beta reverse. Measured with immunoSEQ multiplex PCR; TCRdb has only the in-frame clones, and not every one. Of 100,000 or so clones listed, around 91% were seen once; the top ten hold more than 2.5%. This record comes from a study of glioma-infiltrating T cells after dendritic cell vaccination. Overall study context: Patients had newly diagnosed or recurrent glioblastoma and received dendritic cell vaccines. Between the early 2000s and the early 2010s, patients got autologous tumor lysate-pulsed dendritic cell vaccines.

Time point of the sample: after dendritic cell vaccination, including at tumor progression/relapse. The study's findings and limits: Patients with more pretreatment TILs had longer time to progression and survival.

This clonotype originated in a human donor with glioblastoma. V is TRBV19 and J is TRBJ2-5; D remains unclear. Sequenced here: blood, sampled after dendritic cell vaccination. CDR3 nucleotides: TGTGCCAGTAGCTCGGGTCCGCTTCAAGAGACCCAGTACTTC. Amino acids: CASSSGPLQETQYF.